What follows are 28 T cell receptor beta chains derived from one specimen sequenced in a study of CDR3 diversity in severe acne. TCRdb reanalysed the PCR reads using MiXCR and keeps one entry per CDR3 protein. The sample includes approximately 90,000 distinct CDR3 sequences, roughly 52% of them seen just once. Sequenced input: blood. The receptors stem from a male donor in good health, serving as a control.

The V and J genes are TRBV20-1 and TRBJ1-5; D is ambiguous. Germline-derived CDR1 and CDR2 are DFQATT and SNEGSKA (reference sequence). Trimming left V 3 bases short and J 3 bases short, with 15 bases between. The length of the CDR3 is 15 residues. CDR3 sequence: CSASLTRANNQPQHF. The CDR3 DNA reads as TGCAGTGCTAGTCTCACCCGGGCAAACAATCAGCCCCAGCATTTT.

This clonotype came up many times. This sequence joins TRBV7-2 and TRBJ1-6; unclear D gene. Germline CDR1 SGHTA, CDR2 FQGNSA. This CDR3 has 18 residues. Trimming shortened V by 5 bases and J by 10 bases, and 27 bases separated the two germline ends. In nucleotides, the CDR3 is TGTGCCAGCAGCCGATTTAAATACACTGAAGGGCGACTGTCACCCCTCCACTTT. It codes for CASSRFKYTEGRLSPLHF.

The chain couples TRBV6-5 to TRBJ1-2; a possible D gene is TRBD1 (5 bases). The CDR3 length is 13 residues. The V gene lost 6 bases and the J gene lost 3 bases, with 11 bases spanning the gap. CDR1 is MNHEY, CDR2 SVGAGI, per germline. The CDR3 region is CASSLEGYYGYTF. CDR3 bases: TGTGCCAGCAGCCTGGAGGGGTACTATGGCTACACCTTC.

This clonotype occurred a few times. CDR3 region: CASSPTGANTEAFF. The CDR3 bases are TGTGCCAGCAGCCCGACAGGGGCGAACACTGAAGCTTTCTTT. The chain is built from TRBV7-9 and TRBJ1-1; 8 positions agree with TRBD1. The V gene's germline CDR1 is SEHNR and CDR2 FQNEAQ (reference sequence). The CDR3 consists of 14 residues. With V trimmed by 5 bases and J by 1 base, 3 bases remained unmatched.

The genes are TRBV29-1 and TRBJ1-2; D perhaps matches TRBD1 (6 bases). The CDR3 is 15 residues long. Trimming cost V 4 bases and J 8 bases, with 23 bases left between them. The germline CDR1 and CDR2 sequences are SQVTM and ANQGSEA. The CDR3 DNA reads TGCAGCGTTGCACAACAGGGTCAGGACCTTGGGGGCTACACCTTC. Protein sequence: CSVAQQGQDLGGYTF.

This CDR3 reads CASRRQGITGELFF. CDR3 in DNA: TGTGCCAGCAGACGACAGGGAATCACCGGGGAGCTGTTTTTT. The chain links TRBV6-5 to TRBJ2-2, with TRBD1 matching over 7 bases. The CDR3 has 14 residues. Germline trimming cut 6 bases from V and 4 bases from J; bases unmatched to any gene: 5. Germline V gene lookup returns CDR1 MNHEY and CDR2 SVGAGI.

In this sample, this clonotype turned up many times. V is TRBV28 and J is TRBJ2-3; D might be TRBD2 (5 bases). V dropped 8 bases and J dropped 1 base, with 16 bases sitting between them. Germline CDR1 is MDHEN and CDR2 is SYDVKM. This CDR3 spans 15 amino acids. Written as DNA, the CDR3 is TGTGCCAGCTCTTCCGAGAGGGAACGCACAGATACGCAGTATTTT. This translates into CASSSERERTDTQYF.

This clonotype was picked up many times. V gene TRBV7-6 combines with J gene TRBJ2-3, with unresolved D. CDR1 SGHVS and CDR2 FNYEAQ come from the germline V gene. V was clipped by 3 bases and J by 1 base, with 8 bases between them. This CDR3 region has 14 residues. DNA for the CDR3: TGTGCCAGCAGCTTCACCACTGGCACAGATACGCAGTATTTT. Translation: CASSFTTGTDTQYF.

The V call is TRBV2, the J call TRBJ2-7; the D gene is possibly TRBD2 (5 bases). Per the germline V gene, CDR1 is SNHLY and CDR2 is FYNNEI. CDR3 length: 12 residues. Trimming took 8 bases from V and 0 from J, leaving 8 bases between them. CDR3 amino acids: CASAGDSYEQYF. CDR3 nucleotides: TGTGCCAGCGCCGGGGACTCCTACGAGCAGTACTTC.

This clonotype occurred many times. V and J are TRBV5-1 and TRBJ2-1; D unclear. The CDR3 loop spans 16 amino acids. Germline V lookup: CDR1 SGHRS, CDR2 YFSETQ. V was shortened by 0 bases and J by 0 bases, with 10 bases between the two germline ends. The CDR3, as DNA: TGCGCCAGCAGCTTGGCCACCGTGAGCTCCTACAATGAGCAGTTCTTC. The encoded protein is CASSLATVSSYNEQFF.

The chain links TRBV2 to TRBJ2-6, with 7 bases fitting TRBD2. J was trimmed by 1 base and V by 2 bases; bases with no gene match: 11. This CDR3 has 19 amino acids. Germline-derived CDR1 and CDR2 are SNHLY and FYNNEI. CDR3 region: CASSEFSGVGKSGANVLTF. The CDR3 DNA reads TGTGCCAGCAGTGAATTCAGCGGGGTGGGGAAATCTGGGGCCAACGTCCTGACTTTC.

Note on this clonotype: The junction departs from germline at one end; a sequencing error may be responsible. CDR3 nucleotide sequence: TGTGCCGGCAGCTTAGGGGATCTCCGGGGCAATGGCTACACCTTC. This encodes CAGSLGDLRGNGYTF. This sequence joins TRBV5-5 and TRBJ1-2; weak D call: TRBD1 (5 bases). The CDR3 spans 15 residues. Germline V gene lookup returns CDR1 SGHKS and CDR2 YYEKEE (reference sequence).

This clonotype was counted ten times or more. V usage is TRBV27 and J usage is TRBJ1-2; D remains ambiguous. CDR1 MNHEY and CDR2 SMNVEV come from the germline V gene (reference sequence). The CDR3 loop spans 13 amino acids. V was pared by 5 bases and J by 0 bases, with 7 bases between. This CDR3 reads CASSPGSNYGYTF. For the CDR3, the DNA is TGTGCCAGCAGTCCCGGATCTAACTATGGCTACACCTTC.

This clonotype was counted only a few times. The J gene is TRBJ2-7, the V gene TRBV2; 8 bases line up with TRBD2. The V gene's germline CDR1 is SNHLY and CDR2 FYNNEI. V gave up 7 bases and J gave up 5 bases; unmatched junction bases: 7. The CDR3 has 13 amino acids. CDR3 nucleotide sequence: TGTGCCAGCACTCCCGGGGGGGGGCACGAGCAGTACTTC. Residues: CASTPGGGHEQYF.

V usage is TRBV29-1 and J usage is TRBJ1-3, with 8 positions matching TRBD1. CDR1 SQVTM and CDR2 ANQGSEA come from the germline V gene. Trimming took 4 bases from V and 2 from J; bases not matched to a gene: 7. The CDR3 is 15 amino acids. The CDR3 reads CSVGNEGQAGNTIYF. Written as DNA, the CDR3 is TGCAGCGTTGGTAACGAGGGACAGGCTGGAAACACCATATATTTT.

The chain is built from TRBV7-3 and TRBJ2-1, with 13 nucleotides matching TRBD2. Germline trimming cut 4 bases from V and 9 bases from J; bases unmatched to any gene: 9. Germline V lookup: CDR1 SGHTA, CDR2 FQGTGA. The CDR3 sequence is 16 residues long. The CDR3 DNA is TGTGCCAGCAGCTACCGGACTAGCGGGAGTCCGGGTGAGCAGTTCTTC. Translating it yields CASSYRTSGSPGEQFF.

The chain recombines TRBV5-1 with TRBJ1-1; 12 nucleotides line up with TRBD1. CDR1 and CDR2 (germline): SGHRS, YFSETQ. The ends lost 5 bases at V and 5 bases at J; junction bases unmatched: 7. CDR3 length: 15 residues. DNA of the CDR3: TGCGCCAGCAGTATGGGACAGGGGGCGCGTACTGAAGCTTTCTTT. Translated, it gives CASSMGQGARTEAFF.

V and J are TRBV6-5 and TRBJ2-2; D remains ambiguous. Germline V gives CDR1 MNHEY, CDR2 SVGAGI. The CDR3 is 11 residues long. The V end lost 0 bases, the J end lost 10 bases, and 3 bases lay between the germline ends. CDR3 nucleotide sequence: TGTGCCAGCAGTTACTCCGTGGAGCTGTTTTTT. This translates into CASSYSVELFF.

This clonotype has more than one count but fewer than ten. The V gene is TRBV7-8, the J gene TRBJ2-2; possible D gene TRBD2, 5 bases. There are 18 residues in the CDR3. The germline CDR1 and CDR2 sequences are SGHVS and FQNEAQ. The V end was cut by 0 bases, the J end by 0 bases, with 14 bases between. The CDR3 bases are TGTGCCAGCAGCTTAGCCCGGGTTTGGACTTCGAACACCGGGGAGCTGTTTTTT. The encoded protein is CASSLARVWTSNTGELFF.

This sequence joins TRBV5-6 and TRBJ2-2, with D unclear. The V end was cut by 4 bases, the J end by 4 bases, with 2 bases between. The CDR3 runs to 11 residues. Germline V lookup: CDR1 SGHDT, CDR2 YYEEEE. The CDR3 sequence: CASSITGELFF. CDR3 nucleotides: TGTGCCAGCAGCATCACCGGGGAGCTGTTTTTT.

This clonotype was seen repeatedly, ten times or more. J is TRBJ2-7 and V is TRBV6-5, with D unresolved. CDR3 length equals 12 residues. Per the germline V gene, CDR1 is MNHEY and CDR2 is SVGAGI. With 5 bases removed from V and 6 bases from J, the gap between germline ends came to 11 bases. CDR3 DNA: TGTGCCAGCAGTAGTTCCCCTAGCGAGCAGTACTTC. It is translated as CASSSSPSEQYF.

This chain uses TRBV9 with TRBJ1-6, with TRBD1 as a possible D gene (5 bases). V gave up 0 bases and J gave up 9 bases, with 10 bases separating them. CDR3 length: 14 residues. The germline CDR1 and CDR2 sequences are SGDLS and YYNGEE. CDR3 protein: CASSVGGRGSPLHF. In nucleotides, the CDR3 is TGTGCCAGCAGCGTAGGAGGGAGGGGTTCACCCCTCCACTTT.

The rearrangement links TRBV9 to TRBJ1-3; tentatively, D is TRBD1 (5 bases). V gave up 5 bases and J gave up 0 bases, with 12 bases separating them. This CDR3 region has 15 residues. From germline, CDR1 is SGDLS and CDR2 YYNGEE. The CDR3 region has the DNA TGTGCCAGCAGATCTCCAGGGTTCTCTGGAAACACCATATATTTT. It translates to CASRSPGFSGNTIYF.

This chain joins TRBV19 and TRBJ1-1; no clear D. The CDR3 is 16 amino acids. Germline V gene sequence: CDR1 LNHDA, CDR2 SQIVND (reference sequence). Trimming cost V 0 bases and J 0 bases, with 11 bases left between them. This CDR3 is CASSIDRPGLNTEAFF. In nucleotides, the CDR3 is TGTGCCAGTAGTATAGATCGCCCAGGTTTGAACACTGAAGCTTTCTTT.

This clonotype came up a few times. The CDR3 nucleotides read TGTGCCAGCAGCGTAGGGGTAGGGAAGACTGAAGCTTTCTTT. It is translated as CASSVGVGKTEAFF. The chain couples TRBV9 to TRBJ1-1; D is ambiguous. The CDR3 loop spans 14 amino acids. Between the trimmed V and J ends, which lost 0 bases and 5 bases, there was a span of 11 bases. Germline V gives CDR1 SGDLS, CDR2 YYNGEE. Full variable domain (missing parts from reference TRBV9 and TRBJ1-1): DSGVTQTPKHLITATGQRVTLRCSPRSGDLSVYWYQQSLDQGLQFLIQYYNGEERAKGNILERFSAQQFPDLHSELNLSSLELGDSALYFCASSVGVGKTEAFFGQGTRLTVV.

Concerning this clonotype: Being one base from a much bigger clone, this may be a read error. The chain is built from TRBV6-6 and TRBJ1-1; D is perhaps TRBD1 (5 bases). The CDR3 sequence is 15 residues long. Germline V gene data show CDR1 as MNHNY and CDR2 as SVGAGI (reference sequence). CDR3 residues: CACSYSTGVNTEAFF. The CDR3 DNA sequence: TGTGCCTGCAGTTACTCGACGGGGGTTAATACTGAAGCTTTCTTT.

This clonotype was picked up a small number of times. The V gene is TRBV7-8, the J gene TRBJ2-7, with D possibly matching TRBD2 (5 bases). Germline CDR1 and CDR2: SGHVS and FQNEAQ. CDR3 length equals 14 residues. The ends were cut back, 1 base at V and 3 bases at J, with 10 bases in the middle. The CDR3 protein is CASSLELEGYEQYF. The CDR3 nucleotides are TGTGCCAGCAGCTTAGAACTAGAGGGCTACGAGCAGTACTTC.

The J gene is TRBJ1-4, the V gene TRBV5-6; a weak D match, TRBD1 (5 bases). V lost 3 bases and J 7 bases, leaving 13 bases between the germline ends. The CDR3 contains 14 residues. The germline gives CDR1 SGHDT, CDR2 YYEEEE. CDR3 sequence reads: CASSSSGDGEKLFF. CDR3 DNA: TGTGCCAGCAGCTCGAGTGGGGACGGTGAAAAACTGTTTTTT.